The TCR beta chain under discussion was sequenced for a study of cytomegalovirus exposure and HLA in healthy donors. In the study overall: Some 85 million unique TCRs, all from HLA-typed donors, were included in an early release of the data. Study-level results: An observed cluster of highly shared sequence variants was recorded as a likely sequencing artifact.

V dropped 4 bases and J dropped 2; count of bases not matched to a gene: 3. This CDR3 spans 14 amino acids. Germline V lookup: CDR1 MNHNS, CDR2 SASEGT. About this clone itself: No antigen is known for it.

Use of 60 Vbeta and 13 Jbeta primers characterized the PCR. Sequencing was performed with immunoSEQ multiplex PCR; in TCRdb, only in-frame clones are kept and a portion is missing. The sample has roughly 99,000 clones; around 73% are singletons. The sequenced sample consisted of PBMCs. This TCR came from a man aged 25 to 40 in good health and CMV-seronegative. V is TRBV6-1 and J is TRBJ2-7; 9 nucleotides align to TRBD1. In nucleotides, the CDR3 is TGTGCCAGCAGTGCGGACAGGGGCGCCTACGAGCAGTACTTC. Translation: CASSADRGAYEQYF.